This T cell receptor beta chain emerged from a study of radiotherapy plus CTLA-4 blockade in lung cancer. Profiled with immunoSEQ multiplex PCR; TCRdb holds only in-frame clones, not every one. The sample records 71,000 or so clones, around 86% being singletons. Trimming took off 3 bases at V and 6 bases at J, with 4 bases between the two ends. The CDR3 spans 11 residues. Germline CDR1 SEHNR, CDR2 FQNEAQ (reference sequence). The V and J genes are TRBV7-9 and TRBJ2-3, with D unclear. The TCR was taken from a human donor with non-small cell lung cancer who had stable disease on radiotherapy plus ipilimumab. The input for sequencing was peripheral blood, taken from a patient treated with radiotherapy plus ipilimumab. CDR3 nucleotides: TGTGCCAGCAGCTTCGGGGATACGCAGTATTTT. This gives the protein CASSFGDTQYF.